The T cell receptor beta chain described here comes from a study of post-analysis software for immune sequencing data. Regarding the study as a whole: About 5 TRBV segments (TRBV5-6, TRBV5-1 and TRBV20-1 among them) occurred more frequently in patients than in controls.

For this clonotype: The antigen remains undetermined.

TCR beta cDNA libraries included unique molecular identifiers. One entry per CDR3 protein, called by TCRdb with MiXCR from the PCR reads. Among a few hundred thousand distinct CDR3 sequences, about a third were seen once, and the ten largest hold around an eighth. V gave up 1 base and J gave up 1 base, with 4 bases separating them. This CDR3 contains 13 residues. Germline CDR1 reads SGHTA; CDR2 reads FQGTGA. The chain uses TRBV7-3 and TRBJ1-1; D is unclear. The specimen was blood. The source is a girl between 5 and 17 years old with multiple sclerosis. The CDR3 sequence is CASSLMSNTEAFF. In nucleotides, the CDR3 is TGTGCCAGCAGCTTAATGTCGAACACTGAAGCTTTCTTT.